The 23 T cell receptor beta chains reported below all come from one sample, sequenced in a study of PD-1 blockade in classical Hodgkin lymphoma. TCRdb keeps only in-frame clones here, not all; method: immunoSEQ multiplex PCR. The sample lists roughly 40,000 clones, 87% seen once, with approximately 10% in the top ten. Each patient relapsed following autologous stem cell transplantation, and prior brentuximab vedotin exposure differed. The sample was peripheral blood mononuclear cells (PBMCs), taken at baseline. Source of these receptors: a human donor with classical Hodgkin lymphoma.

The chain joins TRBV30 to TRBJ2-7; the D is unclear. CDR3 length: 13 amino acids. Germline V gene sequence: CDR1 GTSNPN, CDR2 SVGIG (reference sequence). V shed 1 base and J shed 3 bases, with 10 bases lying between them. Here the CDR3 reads CAWSDIVNYEQYF. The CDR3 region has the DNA TGTGCCTGGAGTGACATCGTAAACTACGAGCAGTACTTC. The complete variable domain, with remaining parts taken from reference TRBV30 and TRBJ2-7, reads SQTIHQWPATLVQPVGSPLSLECTVEGTSNPNLYWYRQAAGRGLQLLFYSVGIGQISSEVPQNLSASRPQDRQFILSSKKLLLSDSGFYLCAWSDIVNYEQYFGPGTRLTVT.

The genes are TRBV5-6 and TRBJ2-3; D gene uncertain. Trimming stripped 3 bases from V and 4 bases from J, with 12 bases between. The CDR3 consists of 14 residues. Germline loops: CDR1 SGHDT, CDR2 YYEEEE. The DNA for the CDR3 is TGTGCCAGCAGCTGGCTTGAGGTCGCAGATACGCAGTATTTT. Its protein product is CASSWLEVADTQYF.

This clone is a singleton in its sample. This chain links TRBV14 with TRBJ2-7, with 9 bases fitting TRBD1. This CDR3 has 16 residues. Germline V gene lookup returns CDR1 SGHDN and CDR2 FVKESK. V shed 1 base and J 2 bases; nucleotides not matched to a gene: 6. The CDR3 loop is CASSQAYGQGTYEQYF. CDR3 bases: TGTGCCAGCAGCCAAGCCTACGGACAGGGGACCTACGAGCAGTACTTC.

CDR3 coding DNA: TGTGCTAGTGGCCCTCTAGCGGGGGGGCCCTCGCAGTATTTT. Protein product: CASGPLAGGPSQYF. V is TRBV12-5 and J is TRBJ2-3, with 12 positions matching TRBD2. With V trimmed by 6 bases and J by 10 bases, 8 bases remained unmatched. The CDR3 sequence is 14 residues long. CDR1 is LGHNT and CDR2 is FRNRAP in the germline V gene.

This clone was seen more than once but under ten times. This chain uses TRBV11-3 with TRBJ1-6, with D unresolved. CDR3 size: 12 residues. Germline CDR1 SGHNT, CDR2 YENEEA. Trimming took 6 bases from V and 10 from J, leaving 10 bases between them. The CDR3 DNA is TGTGCCAGCAGTCTTGTGCGATCACCCCTCCACTTT. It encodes CASSLVRSPLHF.

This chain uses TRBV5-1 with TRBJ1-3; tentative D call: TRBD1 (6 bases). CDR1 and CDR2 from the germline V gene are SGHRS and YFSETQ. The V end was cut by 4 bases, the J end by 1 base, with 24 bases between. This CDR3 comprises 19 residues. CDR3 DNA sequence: TGCGCCAGCAGCCCCTACTTGCAGGGGTCCCTTTTATCTGGAAACACCATATATTTT. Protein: CASSPYLQGSLLSGNTIYF.

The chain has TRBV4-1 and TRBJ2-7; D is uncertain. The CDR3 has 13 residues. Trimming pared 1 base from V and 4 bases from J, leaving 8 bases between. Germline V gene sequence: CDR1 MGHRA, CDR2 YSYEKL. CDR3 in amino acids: CASSQVGVYEQYF. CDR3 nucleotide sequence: TGCGCCAGCAGCCAAGTTGGTGTTTACGAGCAGTACTTC.

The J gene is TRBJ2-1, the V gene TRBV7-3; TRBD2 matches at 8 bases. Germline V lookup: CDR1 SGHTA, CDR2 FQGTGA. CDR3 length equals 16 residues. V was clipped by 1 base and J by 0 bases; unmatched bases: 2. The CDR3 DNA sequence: TGTGCCAGCAGCTTAAGGAGCGGGGGCTCCTACAATGAGCAGTTCTTC. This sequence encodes CASSLRSGGSYNEQFF.

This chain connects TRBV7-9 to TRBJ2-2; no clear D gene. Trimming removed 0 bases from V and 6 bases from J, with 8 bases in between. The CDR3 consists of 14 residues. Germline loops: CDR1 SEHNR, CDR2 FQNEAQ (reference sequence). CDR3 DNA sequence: TGTGCCAGCAGCTTAGCGCTCAGGTCCGGGGAGCTGTTTTTT. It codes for CASSLALRSGELFF.

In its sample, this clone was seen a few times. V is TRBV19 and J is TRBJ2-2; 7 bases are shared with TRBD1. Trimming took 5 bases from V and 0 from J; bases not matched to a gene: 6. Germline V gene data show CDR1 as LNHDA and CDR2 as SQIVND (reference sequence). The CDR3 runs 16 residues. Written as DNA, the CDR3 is TGTGCCAGTAGTGCAACCGGGACAGCGAACACCGGGGAGCTGTTTTTT. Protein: CASSATGTANTGELFF.

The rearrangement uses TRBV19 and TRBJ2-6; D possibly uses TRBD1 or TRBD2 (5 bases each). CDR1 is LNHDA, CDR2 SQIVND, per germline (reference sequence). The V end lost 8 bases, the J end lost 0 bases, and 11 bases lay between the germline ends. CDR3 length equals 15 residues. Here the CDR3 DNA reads TGTGCCAGTGGGACGGGCTACTCTGGGGCCAACGTCCTGACTTTC. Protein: CASGTGYSGANVLTF.

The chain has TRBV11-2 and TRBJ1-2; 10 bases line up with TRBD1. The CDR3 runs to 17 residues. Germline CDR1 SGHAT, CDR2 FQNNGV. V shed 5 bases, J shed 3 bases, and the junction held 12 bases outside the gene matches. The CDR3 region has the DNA TGTGCCAGCAGCCTTAGTAGGGGACAGGGGATATACTATGGCTACACCTTC. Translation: CASSLSRGQGIYYGYTF.

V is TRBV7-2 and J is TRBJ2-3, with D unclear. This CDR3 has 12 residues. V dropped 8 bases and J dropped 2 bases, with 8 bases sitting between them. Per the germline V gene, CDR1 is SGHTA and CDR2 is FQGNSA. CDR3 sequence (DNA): TGTGCCAGCGCCATGTACACAGATACGCAGTATTTT. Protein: CASAMYTDTQYF.

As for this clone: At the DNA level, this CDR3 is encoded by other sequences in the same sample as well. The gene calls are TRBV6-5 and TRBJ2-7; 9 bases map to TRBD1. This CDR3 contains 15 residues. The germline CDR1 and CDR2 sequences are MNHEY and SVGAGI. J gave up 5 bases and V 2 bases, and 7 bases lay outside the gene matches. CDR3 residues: CASSYQQGAYDEQYF. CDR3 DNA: TGTGCCAGCAGTTACCAACAGGGGGCTTACGACGAGCAGTACTTC.

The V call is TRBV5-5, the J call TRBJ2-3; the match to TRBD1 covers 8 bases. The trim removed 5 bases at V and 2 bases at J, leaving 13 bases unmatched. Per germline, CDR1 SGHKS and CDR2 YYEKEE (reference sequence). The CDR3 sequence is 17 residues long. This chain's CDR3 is CASSDFYSGGFTDTQYF. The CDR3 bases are TGTGCCAGCAGTGATTTTTATTCAGGGGGCTTCACAGATACGCAGTATTTT.

For the CDR3, the DNA is TGTGCCGGAGGTATGCCGATGAACACCGGGGAGCTGTTTTTT. This gives the protein CAGGMPMNTGELFF. This rearrangement joins TRBV6-6 to TRBJ2-2; D might be TRBD2 (5 bases). The V and J ends lost 11 bases and 1 base respectively, with 14 bases between them. The CDR3 covers 14 residues. Germline loops: CDR1 MNHNY, CDR2 SVGAGI (reference sequence).

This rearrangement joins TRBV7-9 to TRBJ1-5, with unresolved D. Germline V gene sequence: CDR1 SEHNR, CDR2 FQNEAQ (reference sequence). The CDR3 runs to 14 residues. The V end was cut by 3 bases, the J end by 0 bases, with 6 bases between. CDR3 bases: TGTGCCAGCAGCTTCGGCAGTAGCAATCAGCCCCAGCATTTT. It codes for CASSFGSSNQPQHF.

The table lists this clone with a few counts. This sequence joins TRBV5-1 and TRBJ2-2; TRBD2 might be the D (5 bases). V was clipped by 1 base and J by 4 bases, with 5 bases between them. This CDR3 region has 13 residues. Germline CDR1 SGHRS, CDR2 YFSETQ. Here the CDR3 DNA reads TGCGCCAGCAGCTTGAGCGGCACCGGGGAGCTGTTTTTT. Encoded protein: CASSLSGTGELFF.

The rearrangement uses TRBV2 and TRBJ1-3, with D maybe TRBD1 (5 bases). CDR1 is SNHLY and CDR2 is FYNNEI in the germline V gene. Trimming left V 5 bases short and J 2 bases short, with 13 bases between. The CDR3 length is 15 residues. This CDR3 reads CASSNGAEAGNTIYF. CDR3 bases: TGTGCCAGCAGTAATGGGGCAGAGGCTGGAAACACCATATATTTT.

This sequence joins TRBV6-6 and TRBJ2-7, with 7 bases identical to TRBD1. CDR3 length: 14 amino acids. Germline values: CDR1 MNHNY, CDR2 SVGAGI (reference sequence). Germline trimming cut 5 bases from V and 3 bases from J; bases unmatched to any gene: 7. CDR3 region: CASSTGTVIYEQYF. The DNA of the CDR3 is TGTGCCAGCAGTACCGGGACAGTAATCTACGAGCAGTACTTC.

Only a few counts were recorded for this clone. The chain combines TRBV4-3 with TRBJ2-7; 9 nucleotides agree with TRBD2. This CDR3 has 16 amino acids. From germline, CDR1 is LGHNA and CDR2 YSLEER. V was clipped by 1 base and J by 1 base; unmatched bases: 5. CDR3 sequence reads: CASSQALAGPSYEQYF. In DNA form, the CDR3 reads TGCGCCAGCAGCCAAGCGCTAGCGGGACCTTCCTACGAGCAGTACTTC.

CDR3 amino acids: CAISGQGSETQYF. Here the CDR3 DNA reads TGTGCCATCAGCGGACAGGGGTCGGAGACCCAGTACTTC. The chain carries TRBV10-3 and TRBJ2-5; 9 nucleotides match TRBD1. Germline V CDR1 and CDR2: ENHRY, SYGVKD. With 6 bases clipped from V and 5 bases from J, the junction kept 4 bases outside the gene matches. This CDR3 has 13 residues.

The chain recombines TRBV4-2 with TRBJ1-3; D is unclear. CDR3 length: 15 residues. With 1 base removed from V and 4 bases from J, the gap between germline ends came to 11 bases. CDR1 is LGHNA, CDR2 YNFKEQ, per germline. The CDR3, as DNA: TGTGCCAGCAGCCAAGGGGCACTTAGAGGAAACACCATATATTTT. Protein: CASSQGALRGNTIYF.